These 27 T cell receptor beta chains originate from one sample sequenced in a study of T cells in Graves' hyperthyroidism and ophthalmopathy. There were TCR beta CDR3 regions amplified from RNA transcripts. The TCR CDR3 first-round RT-PCR relied on the HTBI primer set. TCRdb re-derived calls from the multiplex PCR reads in MiXCR, one entry per CDR3 protein. Of 240,000 or so distinct CDR3 sequences in the sample, 16% were seen once. Sequencing was performed on blood. These receptors all come from a woman under 30 with Graves' ophthalmopathy.

This clonotype was detected only a few times. This chain connects TRBV7-6 to TRBJ1-3; TRBD1 might be the D (6 bases). Germline V gives CDR1 SGHVS, CDR2 FNYEAQ. V dropped 1 base and J dropped 7 bases, with 8 bases sitting between them. There are 13 residues in the CDR3. CDR3 loop: CASSLGGGNTIYF. CDR3 sequence (DNA): TGTGCCAGCAGCTTAGGGGGGGGCAACACCATATATTTT.

This clonotype was found many times. The chain combines TRBV3-1 with TRBJ2-2, with 7 bases matching TRBD2. The CDR3 sequence is 13 residues long. The V and J ends lost 4 bases and 6 bases, in that order; junction bases with no gene match: 2. Germline values: CDR1 LGHDT, CDR2 YNNKEL (reference sequence). Here the CDR3 reads CASSLAGAGELFF. CDR3 bases: TGTGCCAGCAGCCTGGCGGGGGCCGGGGAGCTGTTTTTT.

V is TRBV6-1 and J is TRBJ1-2; maybe TRBD1 (5 bases). CDR1 and CDR2 from the germline V gene are MNHNS and SASEGT. Trimming left V 0 bases short and J 3 bases short, with 14 bases between. This CDR3 has 16 amino acids. The CDR3 nucleotides read TGTGCCAGCAGTGAAGCGCCCGGGGGAGGGTACTATGGCTACACCTTC. Translation: CASSEAPGGGYYGYTF.

This clonotype occurred a few times. This chain links TRBV6-2 or TRBV6-3 with TRBJ2-5; TRBD1 is a possible D gene (5 bases). Trimming cost V 2 bases and J 4 bases, with 8 bases left between them. Germline values: CDR1 MNHEY, CDR2 SVGEGT. The CDR3 consists of 13 residues. The CDR3 loop reads CASSYMGRETQYF. DNA for the CDR3: TGTGCCAGCAGTTACATGGGGCGAGAGACCCAGTACTTC.

The sample holds many counts of this clonotype. The rearrangement joins TRBV15 to TRBJ1-5; TRBD1 might be the D (6 bases). V lost 5 bases and J 7 bases, leaving 18 bases between the germline ends. The CDR3 contains 15 residues. Germline CDR1 and CDR2: LNHNV and YYDKDF (reference sequence). CDR3 DNA sequence: TGTGCCACCAGCTCATACCTACAGGGAACCCAGCCCCAGCATTTT. It translates to CATSSYLQGTQPQHF.

This clonotype was seen only a few times. The chain is built from TRBV4-1 and TRBJ1-4, with D possibly TRBD1 on 6 matching bases. CDR1 is MGHRA and CDR2 is YSYEKL in the germline V gene. CDR3 size: 15 residues. V lost 3 bases to trimming and J lost 5 bases, with 13 bases between them. The CDR3 DNA sequence: TGCGCCAGCAGCCATCAAGCAGGGGTCAATGAAAAACTGTTTTTT. The encoded protein is CASSHQAGVNEKLFF.

This clonotype was recorded many times. J is TRBJ1-4 and V is TRBV5-1; maybe TRBD1 (6 bases). With 0 bases removed from V and 0 bases from J, the gap between germline ends came to 15 bases. This CDR3 comprises 18 residues. Germline values: CDR1 SGHRS, CDR2 YFSETQ. The CDR3 sequence is CASSLDPGAHATNEKLFF. The CDR3 DNA reads as TGCGCCAGCAGCTTGGACCCGGGGGCCCATGCAACTAATGAAAAACTGTTTTTT.

This clonotype was counted ten times or more. The rearrangement links TRBV19 to TRBJ1-5, with 8 bases matching TRBD1. CDR3 size: 14 residues. V was clipped by 9 bases and J by 8 bases; unmatched bases: 12. Germline values: CDR1 LNHDA, CDR2 SQIVND (reference sequence). CDR3 bases: TGTGCCAGCACCCCAGGACAGGGAGGCAAGCCCCAGCATTTT. Translated, it gives CASTPGQGGKPQHF.

The sample holds many counts of this clonotype. The chain links TRBV6-6 to TRBJ2-1; 15 nucleotides match TRBD2. The CDR3 loop spans 16 amino acids. Germline CDR1 MNHNY, CDR2 SVGAGI (reference sequence). V trimming: 2 bases; J trimming: 8 bases; junction bases outside the gene matches: 4. CDR3 sequence reads: CASSYRGLAGGYEQFF. DNA of the CDR3: TGTGCCAGCAGTTACCGGGGACTAGCGGGAGGTTATGAGCAGTTCTTC.

J is TRBJ2-1 and V is TRBV6-2 or TRBV6-3; 15 bases map to TRBD2. Trimming at V came to 5 bases and at J to 8 bases, leaving 7 bases not matched to a gene. CDR1 and CDR2 (germline): MNHEY, SVGEGT. The CDR3 loop spans 16 amino acids. CDR3 sequence reads: CASSLPGTSGRYEQFF. The CDR3 nucleotides read TGTGCCAGCAGTCTCCCCGGGACTAGCGGGAGGTATGAGCAGTTCTTC.

As regards this clonotype: This may arise from a read error, as a much more abundant clone is one base away. This chain uses TRBV12-3 or TRBV12-4 with TRBJ2-7; 8 nucleotides line up with TRBD2. V was clipped by 6 bases and J by 5 bases; unmatched bases: 9. This CDR3 is 14 amino acids long. The CDR3 sequence is CASSPQAGANEQYF. The CDR3 DNA follows: TGTGCCAGCAGCCCCCAAGCGGGAGCCAACGAGCAGTACTTC.

This chain uses TRBV18 with TRBJ2-1; D remains ambiguous. This CDR3 contains 13 residues. Deletions cut 3 bases from V and 8 bases from J, with 11 bases between. Germline-derived CDR1 and CDR2 are KGHSH and LQKENI. This CDR3 is CASSPDMVDEQFF. The CDR3, as DNA: TGTGCCAGCTCACCCGATATGGTGGATGAGCAGTTCTTC.

This clonotype was seen many times. V and J are TRBV6-2 or TRBV6-3 and TRBJ2-3, with a weak D call TRBD2 (5 bases). The germline gives CDR1 MNHEY, CDR2 SVGEGT. There are 17 residues in the CDR3. V lost 6 bases and J 6 bases, leaving 25 bases between the germline ends. CDR3 nucleotide sequence: TGTGCCAGCAGCTTACCTGGACGGAGGACCCCACAGGATACGCAGTATTTT. Residues: CASSLPGRRTPQDTQYF.

This clonotype was seen repeatedly, ten times or more. This chain links TRBV5-5 with TRBJ1-2; D gene unclear. Germline V gene sequence: CDR1 SGHKS, CDR2 YYEKEE (reference sequence). V lost 2 bases, J lost 2 bases, and 10 bases lay in between. CDR3 length: 14 residues. This CDR3 reads CASSLSQQNYGYTF. Here the CDR3 DNA reads TGTGCCAGCAGCTTATCTCAGCAGAACTATGGCTACACCTTC.

The V gene is TRBV14, the J gene TRBJ2-3; no clear D gene. CDR3 size: 12 residues. Germline V lookup: CDR1 SGHDN, CDR2 FVKESK. V was clipped by 8 bases and J by 2 bases, with 8 bases between them. CDR3 in DNA: TGTGCCAGCGGCATCTACACAGATACGCAGTATTTT. Translating it yields CASGIYTDTQYF. Looking up the rest from reference TRBV14 and TRBJ2-3 gives the full variable domain: EAGVTQFPSHSVIEKGQTVTLRCDPISGHDNLYWYRRVMGKEIKFLLHFVKESKQDESGMPNNRFLAERTGGTYSTLKVQPAELEDSGVYFCASGIYTDTQYFGPGTRLTVL.

In its sample, this clonotype was seen many times. V and J are TRBV24-1 and TRBJ2-4, with a weak D call TRBD2 (5 bases). Germline-derived CDR1 and CDR2 are KGHDR and SFDVKD. This CDR3 comprises 19 residues. V was trimmed by 2 bases and J by 6 bases, leaving 25 bases between them. The DNA for the CDR3 is TGTGCCACCAGTGATTCTGGCGGACTTACGAGGTTGGGTAGAAACATTCAGTACTTC. Translated: CATSDSGGLTRLGRNIQYF.

This clonotype was seen repeatedly, ten times or more. The rearrangement links TRBV6-1 to TRBJ1-1; possibly TRBD1 for D (5 bases). The V and J ends lost 10 bases and 4 bases respectively, with 13 bases between them. This CDR3 has 12 residues. Per germline, CDR1 MNHNS and CDR2 SASEGT. CDR3 sequence (DNA): TGTGCCATCTCGGGGACGTTCACTGAAGCTTTCTTT. Its translation is CAISGTFTEAFF.

This clonotype was seen at least ten times. This chain links TRBV7-2 with TRBJ2-5; 8 nucleotides align to TRBD2. The CDR3 totals 15 residues. V shed 2 bases and J 5 bases; nucleotides not matched to a gene: 7. Germline V gene data show CDR1 as SGHTA and CDR2 as FQGNSA. CDR3 nucleotides: TGTGCCAGCAGCTTACGGTCGGGAGGGGGGGAGACCCAGTACTTC. Protein sequence: CASSLRSGGGETQYF.

This clonotype was counted many times. The chain joins TRBV9 to TRBJ2-2, with D possibly TRBD2 on 5 matching bases. V was clipped by 4 bases and J by 0 bases, with 16 bases between them. Germline assignment: CDR1 SGDLS and CDR2 YYNGEE. The CDR3 spans 17 residues. CDR3: CASSLSLTNTNTGELFF. CDR3 DNA sequence: TGTGCCAGCAGCCTATCCTTGACTAACACGAACACCGGGGAGCTGTTTTTT.

This clonotype was observed at least ten times. In DNA, the CDR3 is TGCGCCAGCAGCTTGGAACTAGCGGGGGGGGGAGATACGCAGTATTTT. It is translated as CASSLELAGGGDTQYF. The chain employs TRBV5-1 and TRBJ2-3; TRBD2 matches at 13 bases. V was clipped by 0 bases and J by 5 bases; unmatched bases: 3. Germline assignment: CDR1 SGHRS and CDR2 YFSETQ. The CDR3 is 16 residues long.

In this sample, this clonotype turned up many times. The chain recombines TRBV20-1 with TRBJ2-3; D might be TRBD2 (6 bases). V lost 5 bases to trimming and J lost 6 bases, with 21 bases between them. Germline V gene lookup returns CDR1 DFQATT and CDR2 SNEGSKA (reference sequence). This CDR3 spans 15 amino acids. This CDR3 reads CSAPSWDSFSDTQYF. CDR3 sequence (DNA): TGCAGTGCTCCTTCCTGGGACTCGTTCTCGGATACGCAGTATTTT.

This clonotype appeared many times. This chain links TRBV30 with TRBJ1-1; the D gene is possibly TRBD1 (5 bases). The V gene lost 1 base and the J gene lost 0 bases, with 21 bases spanning the gap. Germline CDR1 is GTSNPN and CDR2 is SVGIG (reference sequence). This CDR3 is 18 amino acids long. The CDR3 region has the DNA TGTGCCTGGAGTGATATTTTCCCTGGACATCACATGAACACTGAAGCTTTCTTT. It encodes CAWSDIFPGHHMNTEAFF.

Many counts were recorded for this clonotype. This chain joins TRBV7-9 and TRBJ1-1; D possibly corresponds to TRBD1 (6 bases). Germline CDR1 and CDR2: SEHNR and FQNEAQ (reference sequence). The CDR3 is 16 amino acids. V was shortened by 5 bases and J by 3 bases, with 19 bases between the two germline ends. This CDR3 is CASSPSKTTGDTEAFF. The CDR3 DNA is TGTGCCAGCAGCCCATCAAAGACGACAGGAGACACTGAAGCTTTCTTT.

This clonotype was seen ten or more times. J is TRBJ2-1 and V is TRBV12-3 or TRBV12-4; the match to TRBD1 covers 11 bases. The J segment lost 8 bases and the V segment lost 6 bases, leaving 15 bases of the junction unmatched. The CDR3 has 17 amino acids. The CDR3 loop is CASREGQGVWGRDEQFF. CDR3 DNA sequence: TGTGCCAGCAGGGAGGGACAGGGGGTATGGGGTCGGGATGAGCAGTTCTTC.

About this clonotype itself: A much larger clone sits a single nucleotide away, making a read error possible. The gene calls are TRBV6-1 and TRBJ1-2; D is possibly TRBD1 (6 bases). Trimming pared 6 bases from V and 7 bases from J, leaving 15 bases between. CDR1 MNHNS and CDR2 SASEGT come from the germline V gene. The CDR3 loop spans 13 amino acids. The CDR3 loop is CASRIQGIGGYTF. The CDR3, as DNA: TGTGCCAGCAGAATACAGGGAATCGGTGGCTACACCTTC.

In this sample, this clonotype turned up many times. The chain employs TRBV20-1 and TRBJ2-5; 7 bases line up with TRBD2. V lost 2 bases and J lost 1; bases outside the gene matches: 10. The CDR3 has 16 residues. Germline CDR1 and CDR2: DFQATT and SNEGSKA (reference sequence). DNA for the CDR3: TGCAGTGCTAGACAGACAAACCGGGGGGTCCAAGAGACCCAGTACTTC. Its translation: CSARQTNRGVQETQYF.

This clonotype was observed many times. This chain uses TRBV7-2 with TRBJ1-6; perhaps TRBD1 as D (6 bases). CDR3 length: 17 amino acids. V was clipped by 5 bases and J by 10 bases, with 24 bases between them. Germline loops: CDR1 SGHTA, CDR2 FQGNSA. CDR3 sequence (DNA): TGTGCCAGCAGCCCCCCTCGAGGGGGAGGGTTCGTCTCACCCCTCCACTTT. Translated: CASSPPRGGGFVSPLHF.